This is a list of T cell receptor beta chains from one sample in a study of beta chain features in type 1 diabetes. The protocol was immunoSEQ multiplex PCR, while the TCRdb copy is restricted to in-frame clones and leaves out a portion. The data show 330,000 or so clones, with roughly an eighth seen just once and about 0.01% held by the top ten. The specimen was naive CD4+ T cells from blood. All receptors come from a woman aged 18-29 years with type 1 diabetes. The CDR3 runs from the conserved cysteine through the conserved F or W. D genes are given only for firm matches. Rows give clone size only sometimes, using once, few, many, or a class for an expanded clone.

D gene: TRBD2
J gene: TRBJ2-5
clone size: few
V gene: TRBV7-2
CDR3 protein: CASSTTGTSGTQETQYF
CDR3 DNA: TGTGCCAGCAGCACGACCGGGACTAGCGGGACCCAAGAGACCCAGTACTTC

D gene: TRBD1
J gene: TRBJ2-7
clone size: .
V gene: TRBV7-4
CDR3 protein: CASSLGGRDSHYEQYF
CDR3 DNA: TGTGCCAGCAGCTTGGGCGGCCGGGACAGCCACTACGAGCAGTACTTC

D gene: .
J gene: TRBJ1-2
clone size: few
V gene: TRBV25-1
CDR3 protein: CASSSREASNRVYGYTF
CDR3 DNA: TGTGCCAGCAGTAGTCGTGAGGCCTCAAATCGGGTCTATGGCTACACCTTC

D gene: .
J gene: TRBJ2-1
clone size: few
V gene: TRBV5-1
CDR3 protein: CASSLEEGSYNEQFF
CDR3 DNA: TGCGCCAGCAGCTTGGAAGAGGGCTCCTACAATGAGCAGTTCTTC

D gene: .
J gene: TRBJ2-5
clone size: .
V gene: TRBV15
CDR3 protein: CATSRDRAGSETQYF
CDR3 DNA: TGTGCCACCAGCAGAGATAGGGCGGGGTCAGAGACCCAGTACTTC

D gene: TRBD2
J gene: TRBJ2-5
clone size: .
V gene: TRBV7-2
CDR3 protein: CASSLSQRGQETQYF
CDR3 DNA: TGTGCCAGCAGCTTAAGTCAGCGGGGACAAGAGACCCAGTACTTC

D gene: .
J gene: TRBJ1-3
clone size: .
V gene: TRBV19
CDR3 protein: CASSNEKYSGNTIYF
CDR3 DNA: TGTGCCAGTAGTAATGAGAAGTACTCTGGAAACACCATATATTTT

D gene: TRBD1
J gene: TRBJ1-1
clone size: few
V gene: TRBV30
CDR3 protein: CAWRRTGWGTEAFF
CDR3 DNA: TGTGCCTGGAGGAGGACAGGGTGGGGCACTGAAGCTTTCTTT

D gene: .
J gene: TRBJ2-1
clone size: .
V gene: TRBV19
CDR3 protein: CASSVASGQFF
CDR3 DNA: TGTGCCAGTAGTGTGGCCTCGGGGCAGTTCTTC

D gene: .
J gene: TRBJ2-7
clone size: few
V gene: TRBV29-1
CDR3 protein: CSVRQSKTYEQYF
CDR3 DNA: TGCAGCGTCCGACAGAGCAAGACCTACGAGCAGTACTTC

D gene: TRBD1
J gene: TRBJ2-2
clone size: .
V gene: TRBV19
CDR3 protein: CASSLTGTGVSGELFF
CDR3 DNA: TGTGCCAGTAGTCTCACAGGGACAGGGGTGTCCGGGGAGCTGTTTTTT

D gene: .
J gene: TRBJ2-6
clone size: few
V gene: TRBV10-3
CDR3 protein: CAIRSTGISSGANVLTF
CDR3 DNA: TGTGCCATCAGATCAACAGGAATCAGCTCTGGGGCCAACGTCCTGACTTTC

D gene: .
J gene: TRBJ2-5
clone size: few
V gene: TRBV29-1
CDR3 protein: CSVGRGTAAETQYF
CDR3 DNA: TGCAGCGTTGGTCGCGGGACGGCAGCAGAGACCCAGTACTTC

D gene: .
J gene: TRBJ2-1
clone size: .
V gene: TRBV28
CDR3 protein: CASIRLASYNEQFF
CDR3 DNA: TGTGCCAGCATCCGGCTAGCCTCGTACAATGAGCAGTTCTTC

D gene: .
J gene: TRBJ1-2
clone size: few
V gene: TRBV25-1
CDR3 protein: CASSEYGTKGYYGYTF
CDR3 DNA: TGTGCCAGCAGTGAATACGGCACGAAGGGGTACTATGGCTACACCTTC

D gene: TRBD1
J gene: TRBJ1-2
clone size: .
V gene: TRBV28
CDR3 protein: CASSSGQGGGYTF
CDR3 DNA: TGTGCCAGCAGTTCGGGACAGGGGGGAGGCTACACCTTC

D gene: .
J gene: TRBJ1-5
clone size: few
V gene: TRBV19
CDR3 protein: CASAGPLQPQHF
CDR3 DNA: TGTGCCAGCGCGGGACCTCTCCAGCCCCAGCATTTT